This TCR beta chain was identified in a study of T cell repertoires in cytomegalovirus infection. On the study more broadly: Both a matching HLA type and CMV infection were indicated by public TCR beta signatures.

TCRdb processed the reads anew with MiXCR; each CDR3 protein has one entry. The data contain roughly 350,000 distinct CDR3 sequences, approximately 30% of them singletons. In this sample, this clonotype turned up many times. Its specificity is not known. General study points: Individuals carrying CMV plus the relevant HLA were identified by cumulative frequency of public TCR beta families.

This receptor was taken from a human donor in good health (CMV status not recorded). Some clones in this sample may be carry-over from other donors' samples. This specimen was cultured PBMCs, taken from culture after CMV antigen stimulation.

Here the CDR3 reads CASSLEQPNSNQPQHF. CDR3 nucleotides: TGTGCCAGCAGCTTAGAACAGCCAAATAGCAATCAGCCCCAGCATTTT. The chain uses TRBV7-2 and TRBJ1-5; D not certain. Germline values: CDR1 SGHTA, CDR2 FQGNSA. CDR3 length equals 16 residues. The V and J ends lost 1 base and 0 bases respectively, with 10 bases between them.